A selection of T cell receptor beta chains follows, all from one sample in a study of breast tumors, draining lymph nodes, adjacent tissues. Using its own MiXCR run on the multiplex PCR reads, TCRdb lists one record per CDR3 protein. The sample includes approximately 280,000 distinct CDR3 sequences, 30% seen only once; the top ten take over 0.95%. The sequencing sample was made of axillary lymph node tissue. The receptor set was obtained from a female donor with breast cancer. Some clones in this sample may be carry-over from other donors' samples. Both conserved end residues are part of each CDR3. A D gene is named only where the DNA matches it firmly. Some rows have no size entry. The others give once, few or many, or a class for an expanded clone.

>TRBJ2-5|.|TRBD2|TRBV29-1
CSDVLTSGRQETQYF
TGCAGTGATGTCCTGACTAGCGGGAGGCAAGAGACCCAGTACTTC
>TRBJ2-3|many|.|TRBV6-5
CASSLHSSTDTQYF
TGTGCCAGCAGTTTGCACTCCAGCACAGATACGCAGTATTTT
>TRBJ2-1|many|.|TRBV12-3/TRBV12-4
CASTKRQNNEQFF
TGTGCCAGCACAAAACGACAGAACAATGAGCAGTTCTTC
>TRBJ1-6|many|TRBD1|TRBV7-9
CDSSFLAGTGSSPLHF
TGTGACAGCAGCTTTCTTGCCGGGACAGGGAGTTCACCCCTCCACTTT
>TRBJ1-3|many|.|TRBV29-1
CSVEWGNTIYF
TGCAGCGTTGAGTGGGGAAACACCATATATTTT
>TRBJ2-1|many|.|TRBV10-1
CASSEPGAHNEQFF
TGCGCCAGCAGTGAACCCGGGGCACACAATGAGCAGTTCTTC
>TRBJ1-2|many|.|TRBV9
CASSGTTGKRGYTF
TGTGCCAGCAGCGGGACCACAGGGAAAAGAGGCTACACCTTC
>TRBJ2-7|.|.|TRBV19
CASSPPGPSYEQYF
TGTGCCAGTAGTCCCCCGGGTCCCTCCTACGAGCAGTACTTC
>TRBJ2-1|few|.|TRBV7-9
CASSSRDTWNNEQLF
TGTGCCAGCAGCTCTCGGGACACCTGGAACAATGAGCAGCTCTTC
>TRBJ2-5|few|TRBD2|TRBV6-5
CASRPGRATQYF
TGTGCCAGCAGGCCCGGGAGGGCGACCCAGTACTTC
>TRBJ2-1|.|.|TRBV24-1
CATSENVF
TGTGCCACCAGTGAGAATGTCTTC
>TRBJ2-1|many|TRBD2|TRBV7-3
CASSSSGLAAYNEQFF
TGTGCCAGCAGCTCCTCGGGACTAGCGGCCTACAATGAGCAGTTCTTC
>TRBJ2-7|.|TRBD1|TRBV2
CASSEDRGRDNEQYF
TGTGCCAGCAGTGAAGACAGGGGGCGTGACAACGAGCAGTACTTC
>TRBJ2-7|.|.|TRBV6-5
CASSPPANQQYF
TGTGCCAGCAGTCCCCCCGCTAATCAGCAGTACTTC
>TRBJ2-3|few|TRBD1|TRBV6-5
CASSYTGQGAPADTQYF
TGTGCCAGCAGTTACACGGGACAGGGGGCGCCGGCAGATACGCAGTATTTT
>TRBJ2-5|many|TRBD2|TRBV19
CASSTPGAGGGETQYF
TGTGCCAGTAGTACCCCGGGGGCGGGAGGAGGTGAGACCCAGTACTTC
>TRBJ1-2|many|.|TRBV5-1
CASSLGGEGNGYTF
TGCGCCAGCAGCTTAGGCGGGGAGGGCAATGGCTACACCTTC
>TRBJ2-5|.|TRBD2|TRBV5-1
CASSLSPGLRGEETQYF
TGCGCCAGCAGCTTGTCCCCGGGTTTGCGGGGGGAAGAGACCCAGTACTTC
>TRBJ1-2|many|TRBD1|TRBV11-2
CASSFTGQSYGYTF
TGTGCCAGCAGCTTCACGGGACAGTCCTATGGCTACACCTTC
>TRBJ2-1|few|.|TRBV27
CASSLYGFNEQFF
TGTGCCAGCAGTTTATACGGGTTCAATGAGCAGTTCTTC
>TRBJ1-5|many|.|TRBV20-1
CSASPLGRDQPQHF
TGCAGTGCTTCTCCTTTGGGGCGAGATCAGCCCCAGCATTTT
>TRBJ2-3|.|.|TRBV5-5
CASTTPTDTQYF
TGTGCCAGCACCACCCCCACAGATACGCAGTATTTT
>TRBJ2-1|many|.|TRBV7-8
CASSLGWGQIQFF
TGTGCCAGCAGCTTAGGTTGGGGGCAGATACAGTTCTTC
>TRBJ2-1|many|.|TRBV5-1
CASSPMGSYNEQFF
TGCGCCAGCAGCCCCATGGGCTCCTACAATGAGCAGTTCTTC
>TRBJ2-5|many|.|TRBV9
CASSVRVGVQETQYF
TGTGCCAGCAGCGTCAGGGTTGGGGTCCAAGAGACCCAGTACTTC
>TRBJ2-1|few|TRBD1|TRBV19
CASSSDRGTGGTYNGQFF
TGTGCCAGTAGCTCAGATCGGGGGACAGGGGGAACCTACAATGGGCAGTTCTTC
>TRBJ2-7|many|.|TRBV6-1
CASSAEGTFYEQYF
TGTGCCAGCAGTGCTGAGGGTACCTTCTACGAGCAGTACTTC